This T cell receptor (beta chain) appears in the sequencing data of a study of early T cells in non-severe SARS-CoV-2 infection. The CDR3 extends over 18 amino acids. The germline CDR1 and CDR2 sequences are DFQATT and SNEGSKA (reference sequence). Trimming at V came to 4 bases and at J to 1 base, leaving 8 bases not matched to a gene. MiXCR was run by TCRdb on the 5' RACE reads, yielding one entry per CDR3 protein. The repertoire holds roughly 47,000 distinct CDR3 sequences, about a quarter seen once, with 3.5% to 5% in the top ten. The source is an adult who was a healthcare worker with PCR-confirmed SARS-CoV-2 infection or an uninfected control (not recorded which). The chain employs TRBV20-1 and TRBJ2-3; 16 bases agree with TRBD2. The sample was whole blood, taken at baseline. CDR3 protein: CSAKGLAGGPGGTDTQYF. In DNA form, the CDR3 reads TGCAGTGCTAAGGGACTAGCGGGGGGGCCCGGAGGCACAGATACGCAGTATTTT.